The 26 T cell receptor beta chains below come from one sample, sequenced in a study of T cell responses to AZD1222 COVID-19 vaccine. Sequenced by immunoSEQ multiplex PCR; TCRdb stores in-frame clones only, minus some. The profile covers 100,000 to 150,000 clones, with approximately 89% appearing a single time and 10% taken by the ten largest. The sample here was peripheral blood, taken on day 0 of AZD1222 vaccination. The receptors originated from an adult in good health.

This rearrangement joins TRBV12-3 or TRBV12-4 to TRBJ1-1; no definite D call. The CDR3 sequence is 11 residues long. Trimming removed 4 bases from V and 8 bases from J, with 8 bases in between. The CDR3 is CASSSGREAFF. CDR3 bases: TGTGCCAGCAGTTCCGGACGAGAAGCTTTCTTT.

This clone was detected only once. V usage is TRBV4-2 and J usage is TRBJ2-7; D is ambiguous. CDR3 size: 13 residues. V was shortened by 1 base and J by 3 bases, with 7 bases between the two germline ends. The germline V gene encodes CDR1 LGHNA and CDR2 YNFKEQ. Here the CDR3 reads CASSQGPFYEQYF. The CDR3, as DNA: TGTGCCAGCAGCCAAGGACCCTTCTACGAGCAGTACTTC.

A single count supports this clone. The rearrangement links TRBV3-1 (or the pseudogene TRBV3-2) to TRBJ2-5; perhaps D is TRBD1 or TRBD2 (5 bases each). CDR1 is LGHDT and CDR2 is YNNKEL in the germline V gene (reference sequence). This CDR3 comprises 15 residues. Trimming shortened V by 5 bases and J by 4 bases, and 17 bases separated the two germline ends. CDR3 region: CASSAAGNEGETQYF. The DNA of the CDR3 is TGTGCCAGCAGCGCAGCAGGGAATGAGGGAGAGACCCAGTACTTC.

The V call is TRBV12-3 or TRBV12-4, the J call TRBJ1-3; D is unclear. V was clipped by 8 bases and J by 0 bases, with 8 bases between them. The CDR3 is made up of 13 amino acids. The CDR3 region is CASEISSGNTIYF. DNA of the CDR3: TGTGCCAGCGAGATAAGCTCTGGAAACACCATATATTTT.

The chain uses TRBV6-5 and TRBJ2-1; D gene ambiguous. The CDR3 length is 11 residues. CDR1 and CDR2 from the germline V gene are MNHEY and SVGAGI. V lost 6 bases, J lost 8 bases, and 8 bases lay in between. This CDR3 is CASRILDEQFF. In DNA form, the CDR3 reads TGTGCCAGCAGAATCTTAGATGAGCAGTTCTTC.

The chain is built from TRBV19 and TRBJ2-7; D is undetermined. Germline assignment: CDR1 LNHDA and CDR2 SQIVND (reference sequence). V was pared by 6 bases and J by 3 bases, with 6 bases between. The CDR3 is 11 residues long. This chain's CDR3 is CASRGLYEQYF. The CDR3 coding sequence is TGTGCCAGTAGGGGCCTCTACGAGCAGTACTTC. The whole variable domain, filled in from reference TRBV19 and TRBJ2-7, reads DGGITQSPKYLFRKEGQNVTLSCEQNLNHDAMYWYRQDPGQGLRLIYYSQIVNDFQKGDIAEGYSVSREKKESFPLTVTSAQKNPTAFYLCASRGLYEQYFGPGTRLTVT.

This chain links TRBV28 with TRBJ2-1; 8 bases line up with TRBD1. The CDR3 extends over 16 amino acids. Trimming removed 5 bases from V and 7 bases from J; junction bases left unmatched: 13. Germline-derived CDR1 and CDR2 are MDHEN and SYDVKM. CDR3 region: CASSQPRDRTVNEQFF. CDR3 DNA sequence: TGTGCCAGCAGTCAGCCTCGGGACAGGACGGTTAATGAGCAGTTCTTC.

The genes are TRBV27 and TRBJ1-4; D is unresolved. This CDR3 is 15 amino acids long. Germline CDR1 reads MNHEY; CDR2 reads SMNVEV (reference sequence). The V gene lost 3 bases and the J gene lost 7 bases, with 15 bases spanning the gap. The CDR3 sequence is CASSFTAGYGEKLFF. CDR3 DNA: TGTGCCAGCAGTTTTACAGCTGGGTACGGTGAAAAACTGTTTTTT. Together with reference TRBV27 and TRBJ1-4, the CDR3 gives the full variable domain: EAQVTQNPRYLITVTGKKLTVTCSQNMNHEYMSWYRQDPGLGLRQIYYSMNVEVTDKGDVPEGYKVSRKEKRNFPLILESPSPNQTSLYFCASSFTAGYGEKLFFGSGTQLSVL.

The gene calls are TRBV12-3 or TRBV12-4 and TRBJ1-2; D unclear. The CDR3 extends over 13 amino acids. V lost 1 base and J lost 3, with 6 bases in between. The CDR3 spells CASSLDRYYGYTF. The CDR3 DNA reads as TGTGCCAGCAGTTTAGACAGATACTATGGCTACACCTTC.

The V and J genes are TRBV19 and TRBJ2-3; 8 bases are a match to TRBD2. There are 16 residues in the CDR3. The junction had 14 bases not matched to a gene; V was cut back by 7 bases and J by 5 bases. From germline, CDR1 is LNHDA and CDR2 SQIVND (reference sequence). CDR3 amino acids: CASTLLPGGAVDTQYF. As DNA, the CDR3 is TGTGCCAGTACCCTGCTCCCGGGGGGGGCCGTAGATACGCAGTATTTT.

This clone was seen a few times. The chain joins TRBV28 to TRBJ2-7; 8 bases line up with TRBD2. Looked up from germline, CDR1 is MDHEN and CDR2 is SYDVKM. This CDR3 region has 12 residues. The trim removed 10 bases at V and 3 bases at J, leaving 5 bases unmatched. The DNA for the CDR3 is TGTGCCACCAGCGGGAGTAACTACGAGCAGTACTTC. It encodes CATSGSNYEQYF.

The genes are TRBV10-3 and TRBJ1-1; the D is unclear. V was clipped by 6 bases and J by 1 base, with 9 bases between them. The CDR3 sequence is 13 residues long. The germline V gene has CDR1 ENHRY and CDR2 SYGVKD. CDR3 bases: TGTGCCATCAGCCCCCCGGGGAACACTGAAGCTTTCTTT. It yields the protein CAISPPGNTEAFF.

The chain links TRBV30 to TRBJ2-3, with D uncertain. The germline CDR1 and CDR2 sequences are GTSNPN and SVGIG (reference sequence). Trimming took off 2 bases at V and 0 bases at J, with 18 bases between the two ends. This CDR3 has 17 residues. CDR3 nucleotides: TGTGCCTGGAGTTCGTTTTCGAGACTCCCTAGCACAGATACGCAGTATTTT. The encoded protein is CAWSSFSRLPSTDTQYF. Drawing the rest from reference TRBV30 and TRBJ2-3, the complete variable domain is SQTIHQWPATLVQPVGSPLSLECTVEGTSNPNLYWYRQAAGRGLQLLFYSVGIGQISSEVPQNLSASRPQDRQFILSSKKLLLSDSGFYLCAWSSFSRLPSTDTQYFGPGTRLTVL.

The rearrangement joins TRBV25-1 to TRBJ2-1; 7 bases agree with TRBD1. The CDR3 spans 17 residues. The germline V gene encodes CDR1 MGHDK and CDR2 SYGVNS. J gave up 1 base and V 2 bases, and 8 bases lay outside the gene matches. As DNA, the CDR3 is TGTGCCAGCAGTGAAGCGAACAGGGGAACTTCCTACAATGAGCAGTTCTTC. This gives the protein CASSEANRGTSYNEQFF.

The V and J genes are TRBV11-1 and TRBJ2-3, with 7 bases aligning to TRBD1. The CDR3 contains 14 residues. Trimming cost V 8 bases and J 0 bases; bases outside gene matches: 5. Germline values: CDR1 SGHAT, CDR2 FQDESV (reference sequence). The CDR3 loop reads CASRQGGSTDTQYF. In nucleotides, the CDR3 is TGTGCCAGCCGACAGGGCGGGAGCACAGATACGCAGTATTTT.

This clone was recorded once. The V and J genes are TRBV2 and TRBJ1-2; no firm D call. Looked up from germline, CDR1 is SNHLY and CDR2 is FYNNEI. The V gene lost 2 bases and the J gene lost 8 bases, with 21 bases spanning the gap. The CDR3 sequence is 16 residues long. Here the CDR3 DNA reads TGTGCCAGCAGTGAATTCGCCTCGGCTTCGGAATACGGCTACACCTTC. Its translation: CASSEFASASEYGYTF.

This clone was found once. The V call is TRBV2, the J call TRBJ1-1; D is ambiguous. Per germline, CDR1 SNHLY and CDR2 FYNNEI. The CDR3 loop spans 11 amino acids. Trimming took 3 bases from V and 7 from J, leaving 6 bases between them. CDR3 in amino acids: CASSDRFEAFF. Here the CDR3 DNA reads TGTGCCAGCAGTGACAGGTTTGAAGCTTTCTTT.

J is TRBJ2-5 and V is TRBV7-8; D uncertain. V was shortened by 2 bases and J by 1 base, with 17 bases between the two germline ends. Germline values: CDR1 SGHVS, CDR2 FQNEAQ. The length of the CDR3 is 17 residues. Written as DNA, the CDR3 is TGTGCCAGCAGCTTACGCCAAGCCGGGCGGATCCAAGAGACCCAGTACTTC. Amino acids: CASSLRQAGRIQETQYF.

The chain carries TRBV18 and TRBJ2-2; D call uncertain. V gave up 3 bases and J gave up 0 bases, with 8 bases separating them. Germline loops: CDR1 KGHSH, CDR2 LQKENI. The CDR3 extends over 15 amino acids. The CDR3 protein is CASSPWLTNTGELFF. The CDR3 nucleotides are TGTGCCAGCTCACCCTGGCTGACGAACACCGGGGAGCTGTTTTTT. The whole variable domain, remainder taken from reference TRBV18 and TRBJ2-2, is NAGVMQNPRHLVRRRGQEARLRCSPMKGHSHVYWYRQLPEEGLKFMVYLQKENIIDESGMPKERFSAEFPKEGPSILRIQQVVRGDSAAYFCASSPWLTNTGELFFGEGSRLTVL.

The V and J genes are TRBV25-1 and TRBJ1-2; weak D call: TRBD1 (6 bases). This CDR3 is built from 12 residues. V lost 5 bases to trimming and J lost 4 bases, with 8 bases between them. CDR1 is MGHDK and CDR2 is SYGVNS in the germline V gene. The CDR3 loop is CASSQGTYGYTF. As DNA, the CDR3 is TGTGCCAGCAGTCAGGGGACCTATGGCTACACCTTC.

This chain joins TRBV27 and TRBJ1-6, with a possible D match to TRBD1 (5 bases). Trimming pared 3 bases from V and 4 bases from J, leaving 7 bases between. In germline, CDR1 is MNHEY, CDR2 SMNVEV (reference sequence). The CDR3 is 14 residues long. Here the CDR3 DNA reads TGTGCCAGCAGTTTGGGGGGTTATAATTCACCCCTCCACTTT. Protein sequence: CASSLGGYNSPLHF.

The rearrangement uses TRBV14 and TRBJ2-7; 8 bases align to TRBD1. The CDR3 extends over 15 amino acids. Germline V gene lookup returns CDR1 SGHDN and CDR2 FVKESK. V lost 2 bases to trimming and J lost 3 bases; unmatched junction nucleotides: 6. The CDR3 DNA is TGTGCCAGCAGCCAAAGCAGGGGGCTGAACTACGAGCAGTACTTC. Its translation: CASSQSRGLNYEQYF. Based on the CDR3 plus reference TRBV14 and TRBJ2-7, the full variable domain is EAGVTQFPSHSVIEKGQTVTLRCDPISGHDNLYWYRRVMGKEIKFLLHFVKESKQDESGMPNNRFLAERTGGTYSTLKVQPAELEDSGVYFCASSQSRGLNYEQYFGPGTRLTVT.

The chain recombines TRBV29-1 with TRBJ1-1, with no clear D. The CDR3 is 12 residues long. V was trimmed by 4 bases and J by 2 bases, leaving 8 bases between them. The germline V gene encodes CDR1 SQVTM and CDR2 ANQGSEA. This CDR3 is CSVASGNTEAFF. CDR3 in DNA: TGCAGCGTTGCGTCAGGCAACACTGAAGCTTTCTTT.

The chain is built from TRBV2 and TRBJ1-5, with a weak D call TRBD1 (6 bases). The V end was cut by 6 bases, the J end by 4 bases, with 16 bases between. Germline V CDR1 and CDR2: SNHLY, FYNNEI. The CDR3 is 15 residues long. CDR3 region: CASSPGVAMNQPQHF. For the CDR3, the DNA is TGTGCCAGCAGCCCAGGGGTGGCGATGAATCAGCCCCAGCATTTT.

The CDR3 region is CASSPYGQRNYEQYF. CDR3 nucleotide sequence: TGTGCCAGCAGTCCTTATGGACAGCGTAACTACGAGCAGTACTTC. The rearrangement uses TRBV3-1 (or the pseudogene TRBV3-2) and TRBJ2-7, with D perhaps TRBD1 (6 bases). Germline V gene data show CDR1 as LGHDT and CDR2 as YNNKEL (reference sequence). Trimming took 6 bases from V and 3 from J, leaving 18 bases between them. The CDR3 consists of 15 residues.

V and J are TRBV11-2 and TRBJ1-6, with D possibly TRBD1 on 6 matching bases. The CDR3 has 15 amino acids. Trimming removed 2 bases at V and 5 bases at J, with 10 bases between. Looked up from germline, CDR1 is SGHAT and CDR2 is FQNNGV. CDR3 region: CASSLQGNNNSPLHF. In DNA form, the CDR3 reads TGTGCCAGCAGCTTACAGGGGAACAATAATTCACCCCTCCACTTT.